The present TCR beta chain was sequenced within a study of cytomegalovirus exposure and HLA in healthy donors. For the study at large: Previous work identified around 120 million unique TCR beta sequences from about 179 million T cells. There were 75 million to 95 million unique TCRs (from HLA-typed donors) in an early data release.

Note on this clone: Its antigen is undetermined.

The PCR was carried out with 60 Vbeta primers and 13 Jbeta primers. Clones were read by immunoSEQ multiplex PCR, and TCRdb kept only the in-frame ones, dropping some. The table lists approximately 160,000 clones, 78% of them singletons. The study, taken as a whole, reports: What a later analysis showed was that several of the most significant clusters appeared linked to common viral pathogens.

V was shortened by 8 bases and J by 3 bases, with 8 bases between the two germline ends. The CDR3 is 11 residues long. The V gene's germline CDR1 is MGHDK and CDR2 SYGVNS. The receptor was derived from a woman in her thirties or forties in good health and CMV-seropositive. This chain uses TRBV25-1 with TRBJ2-7; D possibly corresponds to TRBD2 (6 bases). Sequencing was performed on PBMCs. CDR3 protein: CASGGIYEQYF. The CDR3 DNA reads TGTGCCAGCGGGGGGATCTACGAGCAGTACTTC.